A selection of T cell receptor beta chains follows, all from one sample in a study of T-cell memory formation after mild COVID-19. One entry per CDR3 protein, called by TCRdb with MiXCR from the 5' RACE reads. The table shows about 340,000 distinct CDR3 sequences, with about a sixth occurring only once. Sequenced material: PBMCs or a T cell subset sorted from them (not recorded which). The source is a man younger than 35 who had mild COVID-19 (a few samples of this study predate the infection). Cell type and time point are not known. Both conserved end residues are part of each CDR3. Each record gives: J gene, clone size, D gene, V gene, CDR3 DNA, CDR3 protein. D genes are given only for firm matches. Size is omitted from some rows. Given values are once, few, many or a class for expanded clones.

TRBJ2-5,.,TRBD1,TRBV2,TGTGCCAGCCCTAGGCCAGGGGGAGAGACCCAGTACTTC,CASPRPGGETQYF
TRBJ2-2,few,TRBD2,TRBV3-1,TGTGCCAGCAGCCAGGGAGGGACCCGGGAGCTGTTTTTT,CASSQGGTRELFF
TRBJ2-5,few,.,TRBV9,TGTGCCAGCAGCGTAGGGGGGCTCCAAGAGACCCAGTACTTC,CASSVGGLQETQYF
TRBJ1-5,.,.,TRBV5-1,TGCGCCAGCAGCCCCCTGCCCGGTCAGGGGAATCAGCCCCAGCATTTT,CASSPLPGQGNQPQHF
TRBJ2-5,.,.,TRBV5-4,TGTGCCAGCAGCCGGGAGAACCAAGAGACCCAGTACTTC,CASSRENQETQYF
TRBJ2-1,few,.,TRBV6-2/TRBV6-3,TGTGCCAGCAGTTACCGGCGGGGTGAGCAGTTCTTC,CASSYRRGEQFF
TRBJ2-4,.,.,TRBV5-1,TGCGCCAGCAGCCCGGACGAGATAGCCAAAAACATTCAGTACTTC,CASSPDEIAKNIQYF
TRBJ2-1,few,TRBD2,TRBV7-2,TGTGCCAGCAGCTCTTCTAGCGGGGGGGCCTACAATGAGCAGTTCTTC,CASSSSSGGAYNEQFF
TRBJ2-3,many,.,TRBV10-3,TGTGCCATCAGTGACCGAGGGCTTAACACAGATACGCAGTATTTT,CAISDRGLNTDTQYF
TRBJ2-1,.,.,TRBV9,TGTGCCAGCAGCGTATTGCCCAATGAGCAGTTCTTC,CASSVLPNEQFF
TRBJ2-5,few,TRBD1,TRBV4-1,TGCGCCAGCAGCCAACCGACAGGGTCGGTTGAGACCCAGTACTTC,CASSQPTGSVETQYF
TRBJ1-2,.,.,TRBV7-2,TGTGCCAGCAGCTTAGAGGGCGGGAACTATGGCTACACCTTC,CASSLEGGNYGYTF
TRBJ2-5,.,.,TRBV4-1,TGCGCCAGCAGCCAAAAGCTCTGGGGCGGGGAGACCCAGTACTTC,CASSQKLWGGETQYF
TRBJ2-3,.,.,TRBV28,TGTGCCAGCGCCAGCGGGTCTAGCACAGATACGCAGTATTTT,CASASGSSTDTQYF
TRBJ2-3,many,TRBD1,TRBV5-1,TGCGCCAGCAGCTTGGCGACAGGGGGCGGCACAGATACGCAGTATTTT,CASSLATGGGTDTQYF
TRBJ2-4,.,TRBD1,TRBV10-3,TGTGCCATCAGGGCCGGGACAGATGGCATTCAGTACTTC,CAIRAGTDGIQYF
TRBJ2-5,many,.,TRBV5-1,TGCGCCAGCAGCTTGACGGGGTACCAAGAGACCCAGTACTTC,CASSLTGYQETQYF
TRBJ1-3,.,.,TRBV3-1,TGTGCCAGCAGCCAAGTAAGCTCTGGAAACACCATATATTTT,CASSQVSSGNTIYF
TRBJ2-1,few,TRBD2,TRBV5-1,TGCGCCAGCATCGGACTAGCGGGGGGGCCCAATGAGCAGTTCTTC,CASIGLAGGPNEQFF
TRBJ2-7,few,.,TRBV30,TGTGCCTGGAGTGTACGCGTGCAGGGCAAGCAGTACTTC,CAWSVRVQGKQYF
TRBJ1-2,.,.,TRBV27,TGTGCCAGCAGGGACACAGGGCATAATAACTATGGCTACACCTTC,CASRDTGHNNYGYTF
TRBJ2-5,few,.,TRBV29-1,TGCAGCGTTGATGGGGGCCAAGAGACCCAGTACTTC,CSVDGGQETQYF
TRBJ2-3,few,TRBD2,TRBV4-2,TGTGCCAGCAGCCAAGATCGAGATGGGACTAGCGTCACAGATACGCAGTATTTT,CASSQDRDGTSVTDTQYF